This TCR beta chain derives from a study of blood T cell repertoires in COVID-19 (dated by TCRdb to 2018 to 2020). Describing the broader study: Collaborator samples came from the United States, Italy and Spain and covered acute and convalescent phases of COVID-19. The prospective study material was composed of cDNA or gDNA derived from T cells, B-cell-depleted T cells, or PBMCs. The dataset comprised deeply sampled blood TCRbeta repertoires from subjects exposed to, actively infected with, or recovered from COVID-19. A freely available public database, intended as a resource for researchers studying the immune response to SARS-CoV-2, is where the repertoires were released. The samples were drawn from two sources: the first 160 participants of the ongoing ImmuneRACE study, and 1,200 or so subjects contributed by 6 global collaborators. A de-identified subject ID, COVID-19 status, age in years and sex were almost always included in the sample metadata. HLA class I and class II types, where available, came from metadata supplied by the sample provider rather than from assay-based typing.

The CDR3 measures 14 amino acids from cysteine to phenylalanine. The CDR3 DNA has 42 bases and is translated from base 1. V lost 5 bases and J lost 7 bases, and the count of bases not matched to a germline gene is 7. The germline V gene (reference sequence) yields SEHNR for CDR1 and FQNEAQ for CDR2. Of note for this clone: Its recognized antigen is unknown. Base qualities are missing; no much larger clone stands one base away.

The paper as a whole reports these results and caveats: The amount of clinical and demographic metadata varied by source and participant and was provided uncurated.

At one collaborating source in Seattle, patients were enrolled during active infection and were followed longitudinally through the course of disease. Each collaborating institution followed its own protocols to collect whole blood in K2EDTA tubes. Collaborator samples were shipped for TCRbeta analysis as frozen whole blood, isolated PBMCs, or DNA extracted from either sample type. The immunoSEQ Assay, a bias-controlled multiplex PCR, was used to amplify TCRbeta CDR3 regions from genomic DNA. In the source study's methods: Nucleated cell counts per sample were estimated from amplification of reference gene primers within the assay. To quantify the absolute abundance of each unique TCRbeta CDR3 rearrangement, sequence reads were collapsed and filtered. For each sample, productive Simpson clonality was calculated by taking the square root of Simpson's diversity index across productive rearrangements. Not all clones reach the TCRdb copy of this immuneACCESS table, which keeps in-frame sequences only. Checked studies attribute under half of the gap to unresolved V genes and leave the rest unexplained. That table is the source of V, J and clone size, and D and trimming were worked out from the DNA. The sample table contains approximately 290,000 clones; only one count was recorded for 65% to 85% of them. The ten largest make up about a sixth of the sample.

The receptor comes from a person aged 65 to 79 with COVID-19, enrolled during active disease. Source material: peripheral blood. In this chain, TRBV7-9 is recombined with TRBJ1-4, with 7 junctional bases fitting TRBD1. The DNA is TGTGCCAGCAGCACCCGGACAGGTACTGAAAAACTGTTTTTT. This is translated as CASSTRTGTEKLFF.